This entry lists 11 T cell receptor beta chains sequenced from one sample in a study of T-cell memory formation after mild COVID-19. TCRdb passed the 5' RACE reads through MiXCR, listing each CDR3 protein once. The data contain roughly 300,000 distinct CDR3 sequences, roughly 15% of them seen just once; the ten biggest clones take up about 24%. Sequencing was performed on PBMCs or a T cell subset sorted from them (not recorded which). The receptor set was obtained from a man between 18 and 29 years old who had mild COVID-19 (a few samples of this study predate the infection). Cell type and time point are not known.

This chain links TRBV6-2 or TRBV6-3 with TRBJ1-6; maybe TRBD1 (6 bases). Germline lookup yields CDR1 MNHEY and CDR2 SVGEGT. This CDR3 spans 13 amino acids. Deletions cut 7 bases from V and 8 bases from J, with 12 bases between. Here the CDR3 DNA reads TGTGCCAGCAATGACAGGTGGGATTCACCCCTCCACTTT. Amino acid sequence: CASNDRWDSPLHF.

In its sample, this clonotype was seen a few times. The chain links TRBV5-1 to TRBJ2-3; 8 bases map to TRBD1. From germline, CDR1 is SGHRS and CDR2 YFSETQ. This CDR3 has 16 amino acids. The V gene end was trimmed by 0 bases and the J gene end by 2 bases; junction bases not matched to a gene: 5. CDR3 in DNA: TGCGCCAGCAGCTTGGGGGTGACAGGGGCCACAGATACGCAGTATTTT. It yields the protein CASSLGVTGATDTQYF.

This clonotype was counted between two and nine times. The V and J genes are TRBV5-1 and TRBJ1-4; 10 nucleotides match TRBD1. CDR1 and CDR2 (germline): SGHRS, YFSETQ. This CDR3 is 18 amino acids long. V shed 4 bases, J shed 3 bases, and the junction held 12 bases outside the gene matches. This CDR3 is CASSVKGQGLVSNEKLFF. CDR3 in DNA: TGCGCCAGCAGCGTAAAGGGACAGGGGCTTGTTTCTAATGAAAAACTGTTTTTT.

This clonotype was seen a handful of times. The chain has TRBV7-8 and TRBJ2-3; D is possibly TRBD1 or TRBD2 (5 bases each). V was pared by 2 bases and J by 4 bases, with 10 bases between. Germline values: CDR1 SGHVS, CDR2 FQNEAQ. CDR3 length equals 14 residues. For the CDR3, the DNA is TGTGCCAGCAGCTTACCTCGGGGCCCAGATACGCAGTATTTT. Its protein is CASSLPRGPDTQYF.

The V gene is TRBV7-2, the J gene TRBJ2-3; 14 bases are a match to TRBD2. CDR3 length equals 15 residues. Germline CDR1 reads SGHTA; CDR2 reads FQGNSA. V shed 2 bases, J shed 9 bases, and the junction held 4 bases outside the gene matches. CDR3 in amino acids: CASSLTGLAGVTQYF. In DNA, the CDR3 is TGTGCCAGCAGCTTAACGGGACTAGCGGGGGTAACGCAGTATTTT.

The chain recombines TRBV30 with TRBJ2-7; D ambiguous. Trimming cost V 2 bases and J 4 bases, with 9 bases left between them. The CDR3 is 12 amino acids. Germline V gene data show CDR1 as GTSNPN and CDR2 as SVGIG (reference sequence). CDR3 protein: CAWSSSQYEQYF. The DNA of the CDR3 is TGTGCCTGGAGTTCCTCGCAGTACGAGCAGTACTTC.

The rearrangement joins TRBV2 to TRBJ1-1; possibly TRBD1 for D (5 bases). Germline V lookup: CDR1 SNHLY, CDR2 FYNNEI. Trimming shortened V by 8 bases and J by 0 bases, and 13 bases separated the two germline ends. The CDR3 sequence is 14 residues long. This chain's CDR3 is CASGEEGLNTEAFF. The DNA for the CDR3 is TGTGCCAGCGGAGAGGAGGGGTTGAACACTGAAGCTTTCTTT.

The table lists this clonotype with a few counts. This sequence joins TRBV6-5 and TRBJ1-6, with a possible D match to TRBD1 (5 bases). The germline V gene has CDR1 MNHEY and CDR2 SVGAGI. The CDR3 extends over 13 amino acids. V was shortened by 6 bases and J by 9 bases, with 12 bases between the two germline ends. The CDR3 spells CASRRDLGSPLHF. CDR3 bases: TGTGCCAGCAGAAGGGACCTAGGTTCACCCCTCCACTTT.

This chain joins TRBV9 and TRBJ2-1; 11 nucleotides line up with TRBD1. J was trimmed by 9 bases and V by 4 bases; bases with no gene match: 6. The CDR3 loop spans 14 amino acids. CDR1 SGDLS and CDR2 YYNGEE come from the germline V gene. The CDR3 is CASSSRTGGGEQFF. The DNA of the CDR3 is TGTGCCAGCAGCTCGCGGACAGGGGGCGGTGAGCAGTTCTTC.

This clonotype was counted many times. This sequence joins TRBV7-2 and TRBJ2-1; 7 nucleotides agree with TRBD1. The CDR3 spans 14 residues. V trimming: 9 bases; J trimming: 4 bases; junction bases outside the gene matches: 9. Germline V lookup: CDR1 SGHTA, CDR2 FQGNSA. DNA for the CDR3: TGTGCCAGTCGGCGACAGGGATCGTACAATGAGCAGTTCTTC. Its translation: CASRRQGSYNEQFF.

This clonotype was counted only a few times. The chain combines TRBV20-1 with TRBJ1-4, with TRBD1 matching over 8 bases. The CDR3 extends over 13 amino acids. The V gene's germline CDR1 is DFQATT and CDR2 SNEGSKA (reference sequence). V was clipped by 4 bases and J by 8 bases; unmatched bases: 6. The CDR3 spells CSATQGVGEKLFF. The CDR3 region has the DNA TGCAGTGCTACACAGGGGGTAGGGGAAAAACTGTTTTTT.